This passage covers 13 T cell receptor beta chains from one sample sequenced in a study of cytotoxic CD8 clonotypes in ibrutinib-treated CLL. TCRdb keeps only in-frame clones here, not all; method: immunoSEQ multiplex PCR. The table lists about 45,000 clones, over 50% of them singletons. The sequencing here drew on PBMCs, taken after 24 months of ibrutinib treatment. The receptors originated from a human donor with chronic lymphocytic leukemia.

This clone has just a few counts. The chain joins TRBV2 to TRBJ1-4, with D perhaps TRBD1 (6 bases). The germline CDR1 and CDR2 sequences are SNHLY and FYNNEI. The CDR3 is made up of 17 amino acids. V was pared by 6 bases and J by 4 bases, with 21 bases between. The CDR3 coding sequence is TGTGCCAGCAGCGCCAAGGGATGGACAGCGGTTAATGAAAAACTGTTTTTT. The encoded protein is CASSAKGWTAVNEKLFF. The full variable domain, with the rest looked up from reference TRBV2 and TRBJ1-4, is EPEVTQTPSHQVTQMGQEVILRCVPISNHLYFYWYRQILGQKVEFLVSFYNNEISEKSEIFDDQFSVERPDGSNFTLKIRSTKLEDSAMYFCASSAKGWTAVNEKLFFGSGTQLSVL.

This chain uses TRBV29-1 with TRBJ2-1; D is perhaps TRBD2 (5 bases). CDR3 length equals 16 residues. The V gene lost 4 bases and the J gene lost 14 bases, with 30 bases spanning the gap. The germline V gene encodes CDR1 SQVTM and CDR2 ANQGSEA. The CDR3 DNA sequence: TGCAGCGTTGTTCGGCTCTCCCTCTCCTCTTGGACTGTTGAGTTCTTC. This translates into CSVVRLSLSSWTVEFF.

The rearrangement uses TRBV28 and TRBJ1-1; 9 nucleotides line up with TRBD1. This CDR3 contains 13 residues. Germline CDR1 is MDHEN and CDR2 is SYDVKM. V lost 6 bases to trimming and J lost 1 base; unmatched junction nucleotides: 0. In DNA form, the CDR3 reads TGTGCCAGCAGGGGACAGGGGAACACTGAAGCTTTCTTT. Translation: CASRGQGNTEAFF.

The chain uses TRBV30 and TRBJ2-7; D may be TRBD2 (6 bases). The V gene's germline CDR1 is GTSNPN and CDR2 SVGIG (reference sequence). V was clipped by 2 bases and J by 0 bases, with 14 bases between them. The CDR3 has 15 amino acids. DNA for the CDR3: TGTGCCTGGAGTCCTAGATGGGACTCCTCCTACGAGCAGTACTTC. Protein: CAWSPRWDSSYEQYF.

The table lists this clone with a few counts. The CDR3 loop is CASSPGLAGTNTGELFF. DNA of the CDR3: TGCGCCAGCAGCCCGGGACTAGCGGGGACAAACACCGGGGAGCTGTTTTTT. The chain employs TRBV4-1 and TRBJ2-2, with 13 bases identical to TRBD2. Germline CDR1 MGHRA, CDR2 YSYEKL. V was clipped by 4 bases and J by 2 bases; unmatched bases: 4. This CDR3 region has 17 residues.

The CDR3 spells CASSLARASGANVLTF. In nucleotides, the CDR3 is TGTGCCAGCAGCTTAGCACGGGCCTCTGGGGCCAACGTCCTGACTTTC. The V gene is TRBV7-9, the J gene TRBJ2-6; D remains unclear. The V gene's germline CDR1 is SEHNR and CDR2 FQNEAQ (reference sequence). Trimming removed 0 bases from V and 0 bases from J, with 6 bases in between. The CDR3 covers 16 residues.

The chain recombines TRBV18 with TRBJ1-4, with D unresolved. The length of the CDR3 is 15 residues. The germline V gene encodes CDR1 KGHSH and CDR2 LQKENI. Trimming shortened V by 0 bases and J by 5 bases, and 10 bases separated the two germline ends. CDR3 DNA: TGTGCCAGCTCACCACCGATAGGTCGGAATGAAAAACTGTTTTTT. Encoded protein: CASSPPIGRNEKLFF.

This clone has just a few counts. V is TRBV30 and J is TRBJ1-2; TRBD1 agrees at 7 bases. The CDR3 covers 13 residues. Germline CDR1 is GTSNPN and CDR2 is SVGIG (reference sequence). Unmatched junction bases numbered 3, after V lost 1 base and J lost 4 bases. CDR3 coding DNA: TGTGCCTGGAGTGGGACAGGAGGCTATGGCTACACCTTC. Its translation is CAWSGTGGYGYTF.

This sequence joins TRBV7-9 and TRBJ2-2; D might be TRBD1 or TRBD2, each matching 5 bases. The CDR3 sequence is 18 residues long. Per germline, CDR1 SEHNR and CDR2 FQNEAQ (reference sequence). The V end lost 3 bases, the J end lost 1 base, and 18 bases lay between the germline ends. The CDR3 sequence: CASSLRQTTLKNTGELFF. CDR3 DNA: TGTGCCAGCAGCTTGAGACAGACTACCCTCAAGAACACCGGGGAGCTGTTTTTT.

This sequence joins TRBV7-3 and TRBJ2-2, with a possible D match to TRBD2 (6 bases). There are 14 residues in the CDR3. Germline lookup yields CDR1 SGHTA and CDR2 FQGTGA. V was shortened by 4 bases and J by 5 bases, with 11 bases between the two germline ends. The CDR3 DNA is TGTGCCAGCAGCTCAACTGGGGGGACCGGGGAGCTGTTTTTT. Amino acids: CASSSTGGTGELFF.

J is TRBJ2-1 and V is TRBV6-5, with D possibly matching TRBD1 (6 bases). Germline V gives CDR1 MNHEY, CDR2 SVGAGI. CDR3 size: 12 residues. V was trimmed by 10 bases and J by 5 bases, leaving 12 bases between them. The CDR3 sequence is CAISPGDNEQFF. For the CDR3, the DNA is TGTGCCATTTCCCCAGGGGACAATGAGCAGTTCTTC.

V and J are TRBV19 and TRBJ1-5; 8 positions agree with TRBD1. Germline loops: CDR1 LNHDA, CDR2 SQIVND (reference sequence). There are 17 residues in the CDR3. Losses at the gene ends were 7 bases for V and 1 base for J; bases not matched to a gene: 12. CDR3 residues: CASTRQGFTGSNQPQHF. DNA for the CDR3: TGTGCCAGTACTCGACAGGGGTTTACGGGAAGCAATCAGCCCCAGCATTTT.

The CDR3 region is CASSTPGGGQGYEQYF. As DNA, the CDR3 is TGTGCCAGCAGCACGCCGGGAGGGGGACAGGGATACGAGCAGTACTTC. The chain has TRBV5-6 and TRBJ2-7, with D perhaps matching TRBD1 (9 bases). The CDR3 has 16 residues. Germline V gene data show CDR1 as SGHDT and CDR2 as YYEEEE. V was shortened by 4 bases and J by 4 bases, with 21 bases between the two germline ends.